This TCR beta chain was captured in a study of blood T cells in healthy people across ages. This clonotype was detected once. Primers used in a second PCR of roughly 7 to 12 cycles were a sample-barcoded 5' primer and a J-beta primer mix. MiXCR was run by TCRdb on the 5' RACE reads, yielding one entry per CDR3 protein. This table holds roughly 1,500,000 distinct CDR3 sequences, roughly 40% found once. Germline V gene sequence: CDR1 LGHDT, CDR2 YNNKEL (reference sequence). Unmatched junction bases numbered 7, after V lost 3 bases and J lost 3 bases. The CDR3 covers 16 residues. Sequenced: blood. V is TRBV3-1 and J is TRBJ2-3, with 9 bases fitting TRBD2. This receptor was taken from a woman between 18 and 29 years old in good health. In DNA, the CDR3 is TGTGCCAGCAGCCATCGTGGCGGGGGGGGAACAGATACGCAGTATTTT. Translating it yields CASSHRGGGGTDTQYF.